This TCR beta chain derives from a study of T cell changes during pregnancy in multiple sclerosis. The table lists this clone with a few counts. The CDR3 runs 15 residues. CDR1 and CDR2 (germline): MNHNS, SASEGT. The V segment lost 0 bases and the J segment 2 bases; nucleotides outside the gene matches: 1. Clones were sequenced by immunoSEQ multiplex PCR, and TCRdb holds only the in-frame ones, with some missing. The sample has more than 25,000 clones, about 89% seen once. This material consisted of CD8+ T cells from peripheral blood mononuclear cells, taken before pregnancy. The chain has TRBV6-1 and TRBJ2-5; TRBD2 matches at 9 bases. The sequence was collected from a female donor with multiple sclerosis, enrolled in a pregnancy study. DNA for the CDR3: TGTGCCAGCAGTGAAGCGGCGGGGGGGCAAGAGACCCAGTACTTC. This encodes CASSEAAGGQETQYF.